This TCR beta chain comes out of a study of brain T cells in children with intractable seizures. Study-wide points: Absence of clones before surgery may stem from lower sequencing depth. Only CDR3 sequence similarity suggested viral specificity, without known HCMV serostatus.

As to this clone: The antigen remains undetermined.

Data came from immunoSEQ multiplex PCR; TCRdb stores just in-frame clones and leaves some out. Counted here are a few hundred thousand clones, nearly 95% occurring once; the ten biggest clones make up about 6%. Regarding time point: blood from clinic visit 5 months post-surgery; TSC patient then seizure free. The sequenced cases were selected for having the highest brain T cell transcript signatures. At least one anti-epileptic drug was given before surgery. The CDR3 runs to 17 residues. Trimming removed 7 bases from V and 5 bases from J; junction bases left unmatched: 18. Germline V gene sequence: CDR1 SGHNT, CDR2 YYREEE (reference sequence).

This receptor was obtained from a boy under three years old with tuberous sclerosis and intractable seizures. The sample here was peripheral blood, taken roughly 5 months after surgery. The chain combines TRBV5-4 with TRBJ1-2; 9 bases are a match to TRBD1. The CDR3 nucleotides are TGTGCCAGCGAAGAGGCAGGGGGACAGGGTGGGAGGTATGGCTACACCTTC. It translates to CASEEAGGQGGRYGYTF.